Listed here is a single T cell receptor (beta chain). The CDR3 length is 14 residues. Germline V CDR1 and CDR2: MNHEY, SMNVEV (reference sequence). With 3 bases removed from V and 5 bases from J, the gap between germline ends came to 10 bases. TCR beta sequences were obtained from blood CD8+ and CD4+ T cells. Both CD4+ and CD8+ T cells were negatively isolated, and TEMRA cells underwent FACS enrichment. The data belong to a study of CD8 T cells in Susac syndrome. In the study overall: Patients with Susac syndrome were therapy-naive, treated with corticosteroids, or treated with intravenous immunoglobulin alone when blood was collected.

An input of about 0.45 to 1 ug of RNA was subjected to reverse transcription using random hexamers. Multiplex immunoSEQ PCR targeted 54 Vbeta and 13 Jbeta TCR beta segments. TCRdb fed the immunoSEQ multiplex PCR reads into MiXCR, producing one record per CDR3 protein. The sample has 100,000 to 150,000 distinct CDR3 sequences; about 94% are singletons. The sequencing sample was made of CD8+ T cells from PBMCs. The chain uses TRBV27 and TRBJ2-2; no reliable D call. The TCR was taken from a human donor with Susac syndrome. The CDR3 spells CASSFSPRTGELFF. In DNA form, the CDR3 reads TGTGCCAGCAGTTTTTCCCCAAGGACCGGGGAGCTGTTTTTT.